The T cell receptor (beta chain) described here comes from a study of cytomegalovirus exposure and HLA in healthy donors. Points from the study as a whole: An analysis that was carried out later associated 15,000 to 20,000 TCR beta sequences with HLA alleles at 0.05 false discovery rate.

There are 14 residues in the CDR3. Germline V gives CDR1 MNHEY, CDR2 SMNVEV (reference sequence). Trimming took 5 bases from V and 0 from J, leaving 10 bases between them. Remarks on this clone: Its antigen remains unknown.

The PCR ran on 60 Vbeta and 13 Jbeta primers. Some clones are missing from TCRdb's copy, which holds only in-frame ones; the method was immunoSEQ multiplex PCR. The sample shows 150,000 or so clones, more than 65% of them seen only once. The V gene is TRBV27, the J gene TRBJ1-1; D ambiguous. This clonotype was sampled from a man between 18 and 29 years old in good health and CMV-seropositive. The sequencing input was PBMCs. The CDR3 loop reads CASSTGGMNTEAFF. CDR3 bases: TGTGCCAGCAGTACTGGAGGGATGAACACTGAAGCTTTCTTT.